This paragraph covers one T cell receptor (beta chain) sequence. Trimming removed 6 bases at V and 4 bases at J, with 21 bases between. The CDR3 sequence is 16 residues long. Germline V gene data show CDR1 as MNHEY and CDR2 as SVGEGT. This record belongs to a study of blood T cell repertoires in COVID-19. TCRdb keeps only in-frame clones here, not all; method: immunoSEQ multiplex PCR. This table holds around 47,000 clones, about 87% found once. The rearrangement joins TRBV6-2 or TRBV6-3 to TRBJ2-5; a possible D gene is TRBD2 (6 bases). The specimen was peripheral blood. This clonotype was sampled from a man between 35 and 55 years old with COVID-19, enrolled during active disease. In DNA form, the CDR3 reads TGTGCCAGCAGCTCATTCCTCATTCGGGGGACAGAGACCCAGTACTTC. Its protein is CASSSFLIRGTETQYF.